These 25 T cell receptor beta chains share one sample of origin, sequenced in a study of T-cell reconstitution after alpha-beta-depleted transplantation in children. The authors prepared the TCRbeta library with unique molecular identifiers. Each CDR3 protein gets one entry after TCRdb re-called the PCR reads with MiXCR. The sample records 7,000 to 9,500 distinct CDR3 sequences, around 30% being singletons. The sequencing here drew on peripheral blood, taken 60 days after TCRalphabeta/CD19-depleted stem cell transplant. Receptors were obtained from a boy in the first two years of life who had a stem cell transplant for SCID, so the T cells may come from the graft donor.

In its sample, this clonotype was seen once. The V and J genes are TRBV5-5 and TRBJ2-4; the match to TRBD1 covers 7 bases. The ends lost 3 bases at V and 8 bases at J; junction bases unmatched: 11. CDR1 and CDR2 from the germline V gene are SGHKS and YYEKEE (reference sequence). The CDR3 runs to 15 residues. The CDR3 is CASSSRRQGFDIQYF. For the CDR3, the DNA is TGTGCCAGCAGCTCTCGGAGACAGGGTTTCGACATTCAGTACTTC.

The chain couples TRBV11-1 to TRBJ2-1, with 11 bases fitting TRBD2. V trimming: 1 base; J trimming: 3 bases; junction bases outside the gene matches: 11. This CDR3 has 19 residues. Per germline, CDR1 SGHAT and CDR2 FQDESV (reference sequence). The CDR3 sequence: CASSLVLAGGRGVYNEQFF. The CDR3 DNA is TGTGCCAGCAGCTTAGTATTAGCGGGAGGGCGCGGGGTCTACAATGAGCAGTTCTTC.

The sample holds a few counts of this clonotype. The chain recombines TRBV5-1 with TRBJ2-7, with 13 bases matching TRBD2. V shed 4 bases, J shed 4 bases, and the junction held 11 bases outside the gene matches. The CDR3 has 17 amino acids. Looked up from germline, CDR1 is SGHRS and CDR2 is YFSETQ. CDR3 coding DNA: TGCGCCAGCAGCACATTCCCGGGACTAGCGGGGTATTACGAGCAGTACTTC. It encodes CASSTFPGLAGYYEQYF.

This clonotype has more than one count but fewer than ten. The genes are TRBV12-3 or TRBV12-4 and TRBJ2-2; D is undetermined. CDR3 length: 15 amino acids. The V gene lost 3 bases and the J gene lost 3 bases, with 11 bases spanning the gap. CDR3 region: CASSFQKGHTGELFF. The CDR3 DNA is TGTGCCAGCAGTTTTCAAAAGGGCCACACCGGGGAGCTGTTTTTT.

Within the sample, this clonotype is medium-sized (0.01 to 0.1%). The V gene is TRBV7-6, the J gene TRBJ2-3; either TRBD1 or TRBD2 may supply D (6 bases each). The CDR3 is made up of 17 amino acids. V lost 1 base, J lost 2 bases, and 16 bases lay in between. CDR1 and CDR2 (germline): SGHVS, FNYEAQ. CDR3 sequence reads: CASSLEIGGWATDTQYF. The CDR3 DNA reads TGTGCCAGCAGCTTAGAAATCGGGGGCTGGGCCACAGATACGCAGTATTTT.

Relative to its sample, this clonotype is medium-sized (0.01 to 0.1%). V usage is TRBV9 and J usage is TRBJ2-1; 8 positions match TRBD2. CDR1 and CDR2 (germline): SGDLS, YYNGEE. This CDR3 spans 16 amino acids. V trimming: 2 bases; J trimming: 4 bases; junction bases outside the gene matches: 8. The CDR3, as DNA: TGTGCCAGCAGCGTCGGAGCGGGGGAGAGATACAATGAGCAGTTCTTC. Amino acids: CASSVGAGERYNEQFF.

This clonotype is categorized as medium-sized. V and J are TRBV12-5 and TRBJ2-3; D not resolved. Germline V gene sequence: CDR1 LGHNT, CDR2 FRNRAP. V lost 5 bases, J lost 7 bases, and 4 bases lay in between. The CDR3 runs to 10 residues. This CDR3 is CASGVYTQYF. Here the CDR3 DNA reads TGTGCTAGTGGTGTTTATACGCAGTATTTT.

The chain links TRBV20-1 to TRBJ2-1; 10 bases map to TRBD2. The CDR3 runs 17 residues. Germline V gene sequence: CDR1 DFQATT, CDR2 SNEGSKA (reference sequence). V was clipped by 0 bases and J by 1 base; unmatched bases: 6. CDR3 amino acids: CSARDFPSGSSYNEQFF. CDR3 DNA: TGCAGTGCTAGAGATTTCCCTAGCGGGAGTTCCTACAATGAGCAGTTCTTC.

This clonotype is medium-sized in the sample. The junction differs from germline at one of its ends, possibly a read error. The chain combines TRBV7-7 with TRBJ2-2, with 8 nucleotides matching TRBD2. Germline V CDR1 and CDR2: SSHAT, FNYEAQ (reference sequence). CDR3 length: 15 amino acids. CDR3 residues: CASSISGKNTGELFF. The DNA for the CDR3 is TGTGCTAGCAGCATTAGCGGGAAAAACACCGGGGAGCTGTTTTTT.

Ten or more counts support this clonotype. This rearrangement joins TRBV7-9 to TRBJ1-3; maybe TRBD1 (5 bases). The ends were cut back, 6 bases at V and 3 bases at J, with 12 bases in the middle. The V gene's germline CDR1 is SEHNR and CDR2 FQNEAQ (reference sequence). The CDR3 has 14 residues. The CDR3 is CASRGVSRGNTIYF. DNA of the CDR3: TGTGCCAGCAGGGGGGTCTCCCGTGGAAACACCATATATTTT.

The CDR3 DNA reads as TGCGCCAGCAGCGAGCGGCCGGCCGGACTAGCGGGATTTCCCTCCTACGAGCAGTACTTC. The encoded protein is CASSERPAGLAGFPSYEQYF. The chain has TRBV5-1 and TRBJ2-7, with 12 bases that match TRBD2. The germline V gene encodes CDR1 SGHRS and CDR2 YFSETQ. This CDR3 spans 20 amino acids. V lost 4 bases to trimming and J lost 0 bases; unmatched junction nucleotides: 17.

This clonotype was picked up many times. The rearrangement joins TRBV2 to TRBJ2-3, with 12 bases aligning to TRBD2. Germline V CDR1 and CDR2: SNHLY, FYNNEI. The CDR3 has 18 residues. The V and J ends lost 4 bases and 1 base, in that order; junction bases with no gene match: 9. CDR3 sequence reads: CASSVRLAGGPRTDTQYF. CDR3 coding DNA: TGTGCCAGCAGTGTGAGGCTAGCGGGGGGGCCGCGCACAGATACGCAGTATTTT.

The rearrangement uses TRBV4-1 and TRBJ2-1; D call uncertain. Looked up from germline, CDR1 is MGHRA and CDR2 is YSYEKL. With 1 base removed from V and 3 bases from J, the gap between germline ends came to 10 bases. The CDR3 loop spans 15 amino acids. CDR3 coding DNA: TGCGCCAGCAGCCAAGGGCGGCCGGTCTACAATGAGCAGTTCTTC. Its protein is CASSQGRPVYNEQFF.

This clonotype appeared a few times. The rearrangement links TRBV5-4 to TRBJ1-2; D gene uncertain. Germline lookup yields CDR1 SGHNT and CDR2 YYREEE (reference sequence). V lost 0 bases, J lost 8 bases, and 5 bases lay in between. This CDR3 contains 11 residues. CDR3 nucleotides: TGTGCCAGCAGCTTGGCGGGAGGCTACACCTTC. Residues: CASSLAGGYTF.

The J gene is TRBJ2-1, the V gene TRBV5-1, with 9 nucleotides matching TRBD2. The CDR3 consists of 15 residues. J gave up 1 base and V 4 bases, and 3 bases lay outside the gene matches. Germline V CDR1 and CDR2: SGHRS, YFSETQ. The CDR3 DNA follows: TGCGCCAGCAGCAGCACTAGCGGGTCCTACAATGAGCAGTTCTTC. As protein: CASSSTSGSYNEQFF.

On this clonotype itself: The germline gene is not matched at one end of the junction; a read error may be the cause. The gene calls are TRBV6-5 and TRBJ2-7; no firm D call. The CDR3 consists of 14 residues. Germline V gives CDR1 MNHEY, CDR2 SVGAGI. In DNA form, the CDR3 reads TGTGCCAGAAGTTACATGTCTAGCTCCTACGAGCAGTACTTC. Protein: CARSYMSSSYEQYF.

Within the sample, this clonotype is medium-sized. This chain joins TRBV27 and TRBJ1-6; D gene uncertain. The CDR3 spans 13 residues. Germline values: CDR1 MNHEY, CDR2 SMNVEV (reference sequence). With 3 bases removed from V and 6 bases from J, the gap between germline ends came to 6 bases. The CDR3 reads CASSFRRNSPLHF. The DNA for the CDR3 is TGTGCCAGCAGTTTTCGCCGTAATTCACCCCTCCACTTT.

This clonotype was detected many times. The chain couples TRBV7-2 to TRBJ2-7; D possibly matches TRBD1 or TRBD2 (5 bases each). Trimming shortened V by 2 bases and J by 0 bases, and 11 bases separated the two germline ends. The germline CDR1 and CDR2 sequences are SGHTA and FQGNSA. The CDR3 is 15 amino acids. CDR3 amino acids: CASSLYRDVSYEQYF. CDR3 coding DNA: TGTGCCAGCAGCTTATACCGGGACGTCTCCTACGAGCAGTACTTC. The full variable domain, with the rest looked up from reference TRBV7-2 and TRBJ2-7, is GAGVSQSPSNKVTEKGKDVELRCDPISGHTALYWYRQSLGQGLEFLIYFQGNSAPDKSGLPSDRFSAERTGGSVSTLTIQRTQQEDSAVYLCASSLYRDVSYEQYFGPGTRLTVT.

By sample share, this clonotype is medium-sized (0.01 to 0.1%). The V call is TRBV15, the J call TRBJ2-7; 7 bases are shared with TRBD1. The J segment lost 4 bases and the V segment lost 2 bases, leaving 11 bases of the junction unmatched. CDR1 LNHNV and CDR2 YYDKDF come from the germline V gene (reference sequence). CDR3 length: 16 residues. The CDR3 sequence: CATSRYLETGSYEQYF. For the CDR3, the DNA is TGTGCCACCAGCAGATATCTAGAGACAGGGTCGTACGAGCAGTACTTC.

This clonotype is labeled medium-sized. The chain links TRBV5-6 to TRBJ2-3, with D unclear. Germline V gene sequence: CDR1 SGHDT, CDR2 YYEEEE. V was trimmed by 5 bases and J by 2 bases, leaving 18 bases between them. This CDR3 region has 16 residues. In nucleotides, the CDR3 is TGTGCCAGCAGGAGAACCCTTGCAGATTTCACAGATACGCAGTATTTT. The encoded protein is CASRRTLADFTDTQYF.

This clonotype was seen repeatedly, ten times or more. The chain has TRBV9 and TRBJ2-6; weak D call: TRBD1 (7 bases). The CDR3 runs to 20 residues. V shed 4 bases and J shed 0 bases, with 23 bases lying between them. Germline CDR1 reads SGDLS; CDR2 reads YYNGEE. The CDR3 DNA sequence: TGTGCCAGCAGCACCCGGGAGACAGGGCCTTTTCACTCTGGGGCCAACGTCCTGACTTTC. This gives the protein CASSTRETGPFHSGANVLTF.

A few counts support this clonotype. This chain joins TRBV7-9 and TRBJ2-7, with TRBD2 as a possible D gene (7 bases). The CDR3 loop spans 14 amino acids. Trimming cost V 6 bases and J 6 bases, with 18 bases left between them. Looked up from germline, CDR1 is SEHNR and CDR2 is FQNEAQ (reference sequence). The CDR3: CASSRQTGGGEQYF. The CDR3 region has the DNA TGTGCCAGCAGTAGACAAACGGGGGGCGGCGAGCAGTACTTC.

This clonotype has at least ten counts. V and J are TRBV10-3 and TRBJ1-5; maybe TRBD1 (5 bases). Germline V gives CDR1 ENHRY, CDR2 SYGVKD. The CDR3 has 12 amino acids. V lost 6 bases to trimming and J lost 6 bases, with 9 bases between them. The CDR3 reads CAIRGEGQPQHF. The CDR3 region has the DNA TGTGCCATCAGGGGGGAGGGTCAGCCCCAGCATTTT.

There are a few counts of this clonotype. The rearrangement joins TRBV3-1 to TRBJ2-1; TRBD2 matches 7 bases. CDR3 length: 17 amino acids. J lost 1 base, V lost 10 bases, and 16 bases had no gene match. Germline V CDR1 and CDR2: LGHDT, YNNKEL (reference sequence). The CDR3 loop is CATCHEGQRESYNEQFF. The CDR3 DNA follows: TGTGCCACCTGCCACGAGGGCCAGCGGGAATCCTACAATGAGCAGTTCTTC.

By sample fraction, this clonotype is medium-sized. The V call is TRBV12-3 or TRBV12-4, the J call TRBJ2-5; 11 positions agree with TRBD2. The CDR3 covers 13 residues. The V and J ends lost 6 bases and 5 bases, in that order; junction bases with no gene match: 2. The CDR3 bases are TGTGCCAGCAGGCGACTAGCGGGGGAGACCCAGTACTTC. It translates to CASRRLAGETQYF.